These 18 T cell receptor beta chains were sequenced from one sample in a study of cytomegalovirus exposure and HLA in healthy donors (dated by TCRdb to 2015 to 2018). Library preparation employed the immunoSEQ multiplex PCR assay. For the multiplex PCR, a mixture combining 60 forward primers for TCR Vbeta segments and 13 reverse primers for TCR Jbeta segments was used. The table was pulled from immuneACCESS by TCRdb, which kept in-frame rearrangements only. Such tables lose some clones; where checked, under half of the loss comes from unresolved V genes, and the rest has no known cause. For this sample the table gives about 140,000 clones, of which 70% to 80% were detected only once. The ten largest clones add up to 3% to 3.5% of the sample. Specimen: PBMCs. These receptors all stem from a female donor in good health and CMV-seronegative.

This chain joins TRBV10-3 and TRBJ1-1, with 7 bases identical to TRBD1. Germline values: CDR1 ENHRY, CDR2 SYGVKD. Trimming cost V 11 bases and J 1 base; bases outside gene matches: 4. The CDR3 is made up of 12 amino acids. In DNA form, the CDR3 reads TGTGCCGCATCAGGGGGGAACACTGAAGCTTTCTTT. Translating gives CAASGGNTEAFF.

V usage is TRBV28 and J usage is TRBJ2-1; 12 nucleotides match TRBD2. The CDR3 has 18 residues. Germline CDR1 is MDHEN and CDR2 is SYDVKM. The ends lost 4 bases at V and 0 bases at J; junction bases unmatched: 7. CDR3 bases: TGTGCCAGCAGTTCCTGGACTAGCGGGGCGAACTCCTACAATGAGCAGTTCTTC. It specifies CASSSWTSGANSYNEQFF. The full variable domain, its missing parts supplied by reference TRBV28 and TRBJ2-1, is DVKVTQSSRYLVKRTGEKVFLECVQDMDHENMFWYRQDPGLGLRLIYFSYDVKMKEKGDIPEGYSVSREKKERFSLILESASTNQTSMYLCASSSWTSGANSYNEQFFGPGTRLTVL.

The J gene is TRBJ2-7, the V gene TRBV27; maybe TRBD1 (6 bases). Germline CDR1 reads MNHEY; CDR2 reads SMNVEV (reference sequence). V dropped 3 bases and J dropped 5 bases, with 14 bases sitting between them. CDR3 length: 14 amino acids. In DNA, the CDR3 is TGTGCCAGCAGTTTCTTCCAGGGGTCAAACGAGCAGTACTTC. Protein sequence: CASSFFQGSNEQYF.

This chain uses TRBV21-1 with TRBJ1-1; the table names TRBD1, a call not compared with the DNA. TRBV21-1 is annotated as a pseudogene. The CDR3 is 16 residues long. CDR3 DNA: TGTGCCAGCAGCAAAGTAACGAAACAGGTGAACACTGAAGCTTTCTTT. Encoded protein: CASSKVTKQVNTEAFF.

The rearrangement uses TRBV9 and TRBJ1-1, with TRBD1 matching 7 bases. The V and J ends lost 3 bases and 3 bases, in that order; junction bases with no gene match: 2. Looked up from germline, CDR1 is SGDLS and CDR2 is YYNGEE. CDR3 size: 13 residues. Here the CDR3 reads CASSGTGDTEAFF. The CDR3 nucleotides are TGTGCCAGCAGCGGAACAGGGGACACTGAAGCTTTCTTT.

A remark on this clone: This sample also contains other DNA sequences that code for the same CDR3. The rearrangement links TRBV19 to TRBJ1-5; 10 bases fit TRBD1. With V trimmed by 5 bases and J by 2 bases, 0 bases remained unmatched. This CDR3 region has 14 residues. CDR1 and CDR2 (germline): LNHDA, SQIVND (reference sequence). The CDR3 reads CASSGTGGNQPQHF. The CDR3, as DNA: TGTGCCAGTAGTGGGACAGGGGGCAATCAGCCCCAGCATTTT.

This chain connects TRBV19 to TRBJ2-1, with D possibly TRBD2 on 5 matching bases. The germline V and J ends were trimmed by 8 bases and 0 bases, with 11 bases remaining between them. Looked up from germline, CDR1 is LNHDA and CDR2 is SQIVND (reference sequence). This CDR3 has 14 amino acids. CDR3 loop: CASGPGFSYNEQFF. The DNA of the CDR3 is TGTGCCAGTGGCCCGGGATTCTCCTACAATGAGCAGTTCTTC.

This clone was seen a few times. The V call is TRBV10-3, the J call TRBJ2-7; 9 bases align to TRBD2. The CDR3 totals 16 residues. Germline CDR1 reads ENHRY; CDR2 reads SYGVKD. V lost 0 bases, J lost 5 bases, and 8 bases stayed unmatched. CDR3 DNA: TGTGCCATCAGTGAGTCGATGGCGGGAGGGCCCAACGAGCAGTACTTC. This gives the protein CAISESMAGGPNEQYF.

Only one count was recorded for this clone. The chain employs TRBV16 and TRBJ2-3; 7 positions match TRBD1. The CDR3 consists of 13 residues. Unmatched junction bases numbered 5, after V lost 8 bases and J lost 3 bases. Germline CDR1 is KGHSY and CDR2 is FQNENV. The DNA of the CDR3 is TGTGCCAGCGTCGGACAGGTTACAGATACGCAGTATTTT. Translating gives CASVGQVTDTQYF.

The CDR3 sequence: CASGREQYF. CDR3 bases: TGTGCCAGCGGCAGAGAGCAGTACTTC. V and J are TRBV6-6 and TRBJ2-7, with D uncertain. Germline V gives CDR1 MNHNY, CDR2 SVGAGI (reference sequence). This CDR3 contains 9 residues. The V end lost 8 bases, the J end lost 7 bases, and 6 bases lay between the germline ends.

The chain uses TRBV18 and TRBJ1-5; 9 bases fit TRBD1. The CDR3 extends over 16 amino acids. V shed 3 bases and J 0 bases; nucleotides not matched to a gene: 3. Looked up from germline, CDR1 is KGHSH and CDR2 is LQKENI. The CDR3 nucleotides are TGTGCCAGCTCACCGGACAGGGGCTCTAGCAATCAGCCCCAGCATTTT. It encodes CASSPDRGSSNQPQHF.

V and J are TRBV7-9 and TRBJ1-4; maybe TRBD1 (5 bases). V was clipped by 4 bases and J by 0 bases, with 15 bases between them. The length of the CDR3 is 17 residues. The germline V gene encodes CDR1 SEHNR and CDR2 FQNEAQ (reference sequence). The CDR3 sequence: CASSSSRGDATNEKLFF. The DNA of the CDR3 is TGTGCCAGCAGCTCCTCCCGGGGGGACGCAACTAATGAAAAACTGTTTTTT.

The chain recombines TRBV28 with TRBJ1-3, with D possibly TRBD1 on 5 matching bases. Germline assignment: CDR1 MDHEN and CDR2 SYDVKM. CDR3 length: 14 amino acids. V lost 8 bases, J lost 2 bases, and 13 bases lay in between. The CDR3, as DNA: TGTGCCAGCTTCTCTGGGGGGGCTGGAAACACCATATATTTT. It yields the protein CASFSGGAGNTIYF.

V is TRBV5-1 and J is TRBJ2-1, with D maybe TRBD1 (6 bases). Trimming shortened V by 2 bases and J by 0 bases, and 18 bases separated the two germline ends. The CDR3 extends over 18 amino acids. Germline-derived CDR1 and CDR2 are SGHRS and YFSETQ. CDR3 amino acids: CASSFCYRALNSYNEQFF. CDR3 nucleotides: TGCGCCAGCAGCTTTTGTTACAGGGCCTTAAACTCCTACAATGAGCAGTTCTTC.

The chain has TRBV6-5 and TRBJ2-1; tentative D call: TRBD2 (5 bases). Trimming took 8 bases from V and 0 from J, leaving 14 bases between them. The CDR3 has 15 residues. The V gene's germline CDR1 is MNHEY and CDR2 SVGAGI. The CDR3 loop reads CASREGPSSYNEQFF. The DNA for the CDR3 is TGTGCCAGCCGCGAGGGCCCGAGCTCCTACAATGAGCAGTTCTTC.

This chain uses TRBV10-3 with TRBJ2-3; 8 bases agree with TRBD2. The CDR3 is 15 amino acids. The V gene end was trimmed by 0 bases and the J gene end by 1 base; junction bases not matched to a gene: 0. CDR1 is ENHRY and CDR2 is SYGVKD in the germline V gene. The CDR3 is CAISESLAGTDTQYF. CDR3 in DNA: TGTGCCATCAGTGAGTCACTAGCGGGCACAGATACGCAGTATTTT.

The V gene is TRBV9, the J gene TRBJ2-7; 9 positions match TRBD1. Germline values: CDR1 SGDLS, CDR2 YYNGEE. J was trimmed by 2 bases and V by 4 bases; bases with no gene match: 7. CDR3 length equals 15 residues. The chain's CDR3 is CASSPRDRVAYEQYF. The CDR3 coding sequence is TGTGCCAGCAGCCCCCGGGACAGGGTAGCCTACGAGCAGTACTTC.

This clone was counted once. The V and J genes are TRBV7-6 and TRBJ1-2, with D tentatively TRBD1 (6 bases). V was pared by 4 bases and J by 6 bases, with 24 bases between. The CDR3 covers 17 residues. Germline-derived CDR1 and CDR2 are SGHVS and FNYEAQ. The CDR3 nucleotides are TGTGCCAGCAGCTCCAGAGGGGGGGGTACCCTACCTGATGGCTACACCTTC. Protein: CASSSRGGGTLPDGYTF. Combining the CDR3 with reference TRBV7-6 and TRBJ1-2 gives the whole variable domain GAGVSQSPRYKVTKRGQDVALRCDPISGHVSLYWYRQALGQGPEFLTYFNYEAQQDKSGLPNDRFSAERPEGSISTLTIQRTEQRDSAMYRCASSSRGGGTLPDGYTFGSGTRLTVV.